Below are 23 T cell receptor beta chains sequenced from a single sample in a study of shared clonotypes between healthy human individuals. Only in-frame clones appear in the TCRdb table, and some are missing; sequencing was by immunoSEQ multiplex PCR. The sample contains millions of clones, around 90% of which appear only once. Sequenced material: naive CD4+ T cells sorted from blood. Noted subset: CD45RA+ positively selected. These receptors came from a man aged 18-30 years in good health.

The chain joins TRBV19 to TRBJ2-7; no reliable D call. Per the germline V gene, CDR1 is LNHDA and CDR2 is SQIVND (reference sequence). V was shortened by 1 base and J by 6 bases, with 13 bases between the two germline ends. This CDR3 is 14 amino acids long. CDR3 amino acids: CASSIGSPRREQYF. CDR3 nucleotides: TGTGCCAGTAGTATAGGAAGCCCCCGCCGCGAGCAGTACTTC.

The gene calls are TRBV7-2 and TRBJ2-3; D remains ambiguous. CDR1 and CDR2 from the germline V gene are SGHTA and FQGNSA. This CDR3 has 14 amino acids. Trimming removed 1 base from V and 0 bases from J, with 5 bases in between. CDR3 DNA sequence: TGTGCCAGCAGCTTAGGGTTCAGCACAGATACGCAGTATTTT. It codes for CASSLGFSTDTQYF.

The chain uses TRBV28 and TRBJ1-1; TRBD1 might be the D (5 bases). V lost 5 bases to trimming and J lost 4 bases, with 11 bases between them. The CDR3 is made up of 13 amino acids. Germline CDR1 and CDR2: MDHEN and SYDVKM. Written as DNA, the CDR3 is TGTGCCAGCAGTAGGGGTCGGGGCACTGAAGCTTTCTTT. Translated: CASSRGRGTEAFF.

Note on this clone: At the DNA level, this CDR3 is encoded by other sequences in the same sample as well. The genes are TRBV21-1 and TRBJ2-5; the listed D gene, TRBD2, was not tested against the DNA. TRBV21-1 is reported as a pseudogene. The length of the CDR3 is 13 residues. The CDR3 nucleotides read TGTGCCAGCAGCAAAGCGGGGGGGGAGACCCAGTACTTC. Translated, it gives CASSKAGGETQYF.

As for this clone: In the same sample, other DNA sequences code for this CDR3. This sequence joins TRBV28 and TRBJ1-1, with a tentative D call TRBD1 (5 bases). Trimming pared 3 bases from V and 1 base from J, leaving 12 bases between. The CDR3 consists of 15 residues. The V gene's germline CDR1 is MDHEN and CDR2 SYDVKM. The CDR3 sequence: CASSFSGLGNTEAFF. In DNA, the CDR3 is TGTGCCAGCAGTTTCTCAGGGTTGGGGAACACTGAAGCTTTCTTT.

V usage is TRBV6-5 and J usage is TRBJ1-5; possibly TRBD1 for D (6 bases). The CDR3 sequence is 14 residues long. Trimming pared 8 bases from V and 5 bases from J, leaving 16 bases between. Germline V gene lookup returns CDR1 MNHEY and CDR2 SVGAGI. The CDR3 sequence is CASGRGGGDQPQHF. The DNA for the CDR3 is TGTGCCAGCGGCAGGGGAGGGGGAGATCAGCCCCAGCATTTT.

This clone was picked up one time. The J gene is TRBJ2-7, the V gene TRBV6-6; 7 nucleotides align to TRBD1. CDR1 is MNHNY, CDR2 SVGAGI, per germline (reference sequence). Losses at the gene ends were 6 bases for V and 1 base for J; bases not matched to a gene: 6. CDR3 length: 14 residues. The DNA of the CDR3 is TGTGCCAGCAGGACCGGACAGGTTTCCTACGAGCAGTACTTC. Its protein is CASRTGQVSYEQYF.

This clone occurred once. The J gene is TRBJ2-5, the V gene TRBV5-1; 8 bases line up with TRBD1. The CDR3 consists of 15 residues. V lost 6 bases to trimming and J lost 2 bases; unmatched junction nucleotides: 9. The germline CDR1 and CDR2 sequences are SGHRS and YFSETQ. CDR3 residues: CASNSGQGLQETQYF. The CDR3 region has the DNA TGCGCCAGCAACTCCGGACAGGGCCTACAAGAGACCCAGTACTTC.

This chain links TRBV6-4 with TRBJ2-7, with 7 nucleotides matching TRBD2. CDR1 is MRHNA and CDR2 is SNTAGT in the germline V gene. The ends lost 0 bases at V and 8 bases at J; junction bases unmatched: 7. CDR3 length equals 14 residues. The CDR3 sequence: CASSDSEIGTKQYF. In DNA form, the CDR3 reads TGTGCCAGCAGTGACTCGGAGATTGGGACTAAGCAGTACTTC.

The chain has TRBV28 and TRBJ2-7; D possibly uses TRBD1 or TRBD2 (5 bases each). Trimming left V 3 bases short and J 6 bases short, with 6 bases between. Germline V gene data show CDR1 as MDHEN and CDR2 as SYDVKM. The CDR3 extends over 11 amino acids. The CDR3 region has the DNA TGTGCCAGCAGTTTGGGACCCGAGCAGTACTTC. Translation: CASSLGPEQYF.

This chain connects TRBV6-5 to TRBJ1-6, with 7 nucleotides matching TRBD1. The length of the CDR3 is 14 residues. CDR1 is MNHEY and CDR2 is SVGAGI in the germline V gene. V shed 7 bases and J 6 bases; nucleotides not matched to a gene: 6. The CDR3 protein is CASTRDSTNSPLHF. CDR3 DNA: TGTGCCAGCACCCGGGACAGCACTAATTCACCCCTCCACTTT.

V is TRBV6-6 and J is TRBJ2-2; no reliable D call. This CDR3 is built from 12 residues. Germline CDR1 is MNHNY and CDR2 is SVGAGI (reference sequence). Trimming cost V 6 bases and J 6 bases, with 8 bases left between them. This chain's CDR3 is CASSSLSGELFF. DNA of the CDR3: TGTGCCAGCAGCTCCCTCTCCGGGGAGCTGTTTTTT.

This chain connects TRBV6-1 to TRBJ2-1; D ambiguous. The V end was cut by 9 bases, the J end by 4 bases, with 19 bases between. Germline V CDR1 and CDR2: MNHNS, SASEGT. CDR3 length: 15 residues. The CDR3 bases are TGTGCCAGTAATCAAAGAGCCCTCGGGTACAATGAGCAGTTCTTC. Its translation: CASNQRALGYNEQFF.

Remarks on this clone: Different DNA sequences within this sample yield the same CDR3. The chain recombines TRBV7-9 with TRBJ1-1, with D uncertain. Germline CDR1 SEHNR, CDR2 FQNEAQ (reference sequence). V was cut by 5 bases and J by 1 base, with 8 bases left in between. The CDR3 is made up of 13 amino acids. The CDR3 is CASSRGQNTEAFF. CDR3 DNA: TGTGCCAGCAGCCGAGGGCAGAACACTGAAGCTTTCTTT.

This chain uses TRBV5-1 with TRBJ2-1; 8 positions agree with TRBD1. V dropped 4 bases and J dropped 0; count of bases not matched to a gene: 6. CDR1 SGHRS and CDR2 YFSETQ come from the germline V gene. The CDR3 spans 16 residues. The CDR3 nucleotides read TGCGCCAGCAGCCCGCGCGGACAGGGCTCCTACAATGAGCAGTTCTTC. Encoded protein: CASSPRGQGSYNEQFF.

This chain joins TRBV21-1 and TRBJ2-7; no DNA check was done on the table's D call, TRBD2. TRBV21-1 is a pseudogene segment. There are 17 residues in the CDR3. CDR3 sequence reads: CASTRTSGGQKSYEQYF. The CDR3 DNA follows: TGTGCCAGCACCCGGACTAGCGGGGGGCAAAAGTCCTACGAGCAGTACTTC.

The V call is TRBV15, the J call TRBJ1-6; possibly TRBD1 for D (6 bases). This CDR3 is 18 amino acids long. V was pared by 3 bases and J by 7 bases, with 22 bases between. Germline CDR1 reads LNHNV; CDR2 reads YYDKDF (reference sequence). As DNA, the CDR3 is TGTGCCACCAGCAGGGGACACGGCCGTTTTTCATGGAATTCACCCCTCCACTTT. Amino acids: CATSRGHGRFSWNSPLHF.

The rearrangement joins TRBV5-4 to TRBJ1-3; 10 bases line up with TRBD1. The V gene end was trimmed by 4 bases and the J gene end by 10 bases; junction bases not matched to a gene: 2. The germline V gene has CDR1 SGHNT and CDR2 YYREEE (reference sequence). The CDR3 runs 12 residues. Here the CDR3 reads CASSPDRGTIYF. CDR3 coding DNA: TGTGCCAGCAGCCCGGACAGGGGGACCATATATTTT.

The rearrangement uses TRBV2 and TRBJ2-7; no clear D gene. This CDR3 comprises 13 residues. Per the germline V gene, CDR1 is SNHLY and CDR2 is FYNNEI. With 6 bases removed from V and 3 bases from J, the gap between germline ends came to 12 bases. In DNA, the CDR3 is TGTGCCAGCAGGAAAAGGTCCGGCTACGAGCAGTACTTC. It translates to CASRKRSGYEQYF. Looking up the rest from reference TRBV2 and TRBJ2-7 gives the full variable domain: EPEVTQTPSHQVTQMGQEVILRCVPISNHLYFYWYRQILGQKVEFLVSFYNNEISEKSEIFDDQFSVERPDGSNFTLKIRSTKLEDSAMYFCASRKRSGYEQYFGPGTRLTVT.

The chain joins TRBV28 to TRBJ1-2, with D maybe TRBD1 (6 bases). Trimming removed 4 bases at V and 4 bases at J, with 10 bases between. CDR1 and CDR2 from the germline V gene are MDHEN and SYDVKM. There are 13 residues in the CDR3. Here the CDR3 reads CASSSSGVYGYTF. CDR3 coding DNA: TGTGCCAGCAGTTCCTCAGGGGTCTATGGCTACACCTTC.

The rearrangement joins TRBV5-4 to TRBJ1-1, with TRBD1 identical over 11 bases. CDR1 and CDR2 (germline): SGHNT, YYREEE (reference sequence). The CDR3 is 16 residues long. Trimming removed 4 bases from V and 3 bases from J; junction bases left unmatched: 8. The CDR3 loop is CASSRGLGQGDTEAFF. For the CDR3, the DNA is TGTGCCAGCAGCCGAGGCCTGGGACAGGGGGACACTGAAGCTTTCTTT.

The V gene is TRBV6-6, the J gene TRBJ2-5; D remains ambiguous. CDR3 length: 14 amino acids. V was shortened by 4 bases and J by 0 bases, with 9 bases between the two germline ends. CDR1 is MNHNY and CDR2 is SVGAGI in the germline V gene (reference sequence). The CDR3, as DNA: TGTGCCAGCAGTTTCAACTCAAACCAAGAGACCCAGTACTTC. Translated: CASSFNSNQETQYF.

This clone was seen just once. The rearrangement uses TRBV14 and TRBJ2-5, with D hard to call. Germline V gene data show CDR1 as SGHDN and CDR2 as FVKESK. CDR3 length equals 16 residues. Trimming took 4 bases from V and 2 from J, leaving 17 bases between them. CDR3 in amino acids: CASSPIGYYWQETQYF. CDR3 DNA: TGTGCCAGCAGCCCCATTGGTTATTACTGGCAAGAGACCCAGTACTTC.